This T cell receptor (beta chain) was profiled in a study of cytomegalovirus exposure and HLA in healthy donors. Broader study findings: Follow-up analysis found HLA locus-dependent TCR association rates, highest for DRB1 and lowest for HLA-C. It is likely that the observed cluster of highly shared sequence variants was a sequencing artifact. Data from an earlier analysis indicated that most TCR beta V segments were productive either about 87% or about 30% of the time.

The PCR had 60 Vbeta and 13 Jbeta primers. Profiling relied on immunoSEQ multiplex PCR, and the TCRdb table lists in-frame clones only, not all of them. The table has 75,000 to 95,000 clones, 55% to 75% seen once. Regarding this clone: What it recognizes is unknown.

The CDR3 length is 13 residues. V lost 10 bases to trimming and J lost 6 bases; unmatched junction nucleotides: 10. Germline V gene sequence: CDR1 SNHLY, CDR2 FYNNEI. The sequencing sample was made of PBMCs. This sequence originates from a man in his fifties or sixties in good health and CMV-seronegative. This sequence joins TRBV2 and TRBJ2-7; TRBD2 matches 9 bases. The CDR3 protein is CATTRLAGSEQYV. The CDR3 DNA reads TGTGCCACTACTAGGCTAGCGGGATCCGAGCAGTACGTC.